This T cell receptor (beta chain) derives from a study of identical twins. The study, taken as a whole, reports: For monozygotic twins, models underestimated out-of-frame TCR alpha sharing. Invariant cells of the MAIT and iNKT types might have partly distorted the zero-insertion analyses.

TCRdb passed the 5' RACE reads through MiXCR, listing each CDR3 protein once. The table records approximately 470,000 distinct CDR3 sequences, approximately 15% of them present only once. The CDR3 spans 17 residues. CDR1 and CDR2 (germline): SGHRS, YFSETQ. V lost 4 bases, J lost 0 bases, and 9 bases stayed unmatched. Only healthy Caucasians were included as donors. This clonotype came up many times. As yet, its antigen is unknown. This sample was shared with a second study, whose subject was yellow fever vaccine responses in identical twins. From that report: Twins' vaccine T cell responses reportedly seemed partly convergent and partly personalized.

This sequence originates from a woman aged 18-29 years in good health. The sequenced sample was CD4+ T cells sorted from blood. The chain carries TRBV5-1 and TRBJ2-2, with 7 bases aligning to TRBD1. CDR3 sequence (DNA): TGCGCCAGCAGCGAACCGGGGACAGCCGCGAACACCGGGGAGCTGTTTTTT. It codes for CASSEPGTAANTGELFF.